This is a list of T cell receptor beta chains from one sample in a study of patients and donors after allogeneic stem cell transplantation. One entry per CDR3 protein, called by TCRdb with MiXCR from the RT-PCR reads. Of under 200,000 distinct CDR3 sequences listed, approximately 24% were seen once; the top ten hold roughly a quarter. Sequenced: blood, either unsorted or a sorted T cell fraction (not recorded which). These receptors originate from a human donor who was either an allogeneic HSCT recipient or a stem cell or donor lymphocyte infusion donor (not recorded which). It is not recorded whose cells these are; they may come from a transplant donor. Each CDR3 is given with its conserved first and last residue. A D gene is named only where the DNA matches it firmly. Size is omitted from some rows. Given values are once, few, many or a class for expanded clones.

size: -; D: TRBD2; V: TRBV5-1; J: TRBJ2-3; CDR3: CASSLAGGGRVTDTQYF; DNA: TGCGCCAGCAGCTTGGCCGGCGGAGGGAGGGTCACAGATACGCAGTATTTT
size: -; D: -; V: TRBV5-1; J: TRBJ2-5; CDR3: CASSPPGIQETQYF; DNA: TGCGCCAGCAGCCCCCCGGGAATCCAAGAGACCCAGTACTTC
size: -; D: -; V: TRBV12-3/TRBV12-4; J: TRBJ2-3; CDR3: CASSHPGPLSADTQYF; DNA: TGTGCCAGCAGCCATCCGGGACCACTATCAGCCGATACGCAGTATTTT
size: -; D: TRBD1; V: TRBV5-1; J: TRBJ1-6; CDR3: CASSLRDRRSPLHF; DNA: TGCGCCAGCAGCTTACGGGACAGGCGATCACCCCTCCACTTT
size: many; D: -; V: TRBV5-1; J: TRBJ1-1; CDR3: CASSQPGPDLPAFF; DNA: TGCGCCAGCAGCCAACCTGGGCCCGATTTGCCCGCTTTCTTT
size: -; D: -; V: TRBV5-1; J: TRBJ2-3; CDR3: CASSLLRLDTDTQYF; DNA: TGCGCCAGCAGCTTGCTAAGACTGGACACAGATACGCAGTATTTT
size: -; D: -; V: TRBV20-1; J: TRBJ2-7; CDR3: CSARDLGGYEQYF; DNA: TGCAGTGCTAGAGATCTGGGAGGCTACGAGCAGTACTTC
size: -; D: -; V: TRBV20-1; J: TRBJ1-1; CDR3: CSATTGRDTEAFF; DNA: TGCAGTGCTACTACAGGGAGGGACACTGAAGCTTTCTTT
size: few; D: TRBD1; V: TRBV18; J: TRBJ1-5; CDR3: CASSHGDRGLNNQPQHF; DNA: TGTGCCAGCTCACACGGGGACAGGGGGTTAAACAATCAGCCCCAGCATTTT
size: few; D: TRBD1; V: TRBV25-1; J: TRBJ2-5; CDR3: CASSEIRDSQETQYF; DNA: TGTGCCAGCAGTGAAATTAGGGACAGCCAAGAGACCCAGTACTTC
size: -; D: -; V: TRBV7-9; J: TRBJ2-3; CDR3: CASTFPGTLSTDTQYF; DNA: TGTGCCAGCACCTTCCCAGGGACACTTAGCACAGATACGCAGTATTTT
size: -; D: TRBD2; V: TRBV3-1; J: TRBJ2-5; CDR3: CASSSTAGTWETQYF; DNA: TGTGCCAGCAGCTCTACAGCGGGGACCTGGGAGACCCAGTACTTC
size: few; D: -; V: TRBV4-3; J: TRBJ1-1; CDR3: CASSQAGRMNTEAFF; DNA: TGCGCCAGCAGCCAAGCGGGCAGAATGAACACTGAAGCTTTCTTT
size: -; D: -; V: TRBV6-5; J: TRBJ1-3; CDR3: CASSNFSPRWGISGNTIYF; DNA: TGTGCCAGCAGCAACTTTTCCCCAAGGTGGGGGATCTCTGGAAACACCATATATTTT
size: -; D: -; V: TRBV5-1; J: TRBJ2-3; CDR3: CASSLMGPSTDTQYF; DNA: TGCGCCAGCAGCTTGATGGGACCGAGCACAGATACGCAGTATTTT
size: -; D: -; V: TRBV5-1; J: TRBJ2-3; CDR3: CASSLPGLLSDTQYF; DNA: TGCGCCAGCAGCTTACCGGGACTCTTAAGCGATACGCAGTATTTT
size: -; D: TRBD1; V: TRBV5-6; J: TRBJ1-1; CDR3: CASSLWDRLNTEAFF; DNA: TGTGCCAGCAGCCTCTGGGACAGGTTGAACACTGAAGCTTTCTTT
size: many; D: -; V: TRBV9; J: TRBJ1-2; CDR3: CASSATRGYTF; DNA: TGTGCCAGCAGCGCAACTAGAGGCTACACCTTC
size: -; D: -; V: TRBV5-1; J: TRBJ1-2; CDR3: CASSLGTDGRANYGYTF; DNA: TGCGCCAGCAGCTTGGGGACAGATGGCAGAGCTAACTATGGCTACACCTTC
size: many; D: -; V: TRBV20-1; J: TRBJ1-6; CDR3: CSAPPGPDSNSPLHF; DNA: TGCAGTGCTCCCCCTGGTCCCGATTCGAATTCACCCCTCCACTTT
size: -; D: -; V: TRBV29-1; J: TRBJ2-2; CDR3: CSVGQFTGTGELFF; DNA: TGCAGCGTGGGCCAATTCACCGGAACCGGGGAGCTGTTTTTT
size: few; D: TRBD2; V: TRBV7-2; J: TRBJ2-3; CDR3: CASSLGLAIDTQYF; DNA: TGTGCCAGCAGCTTAGGACTAGCGATAGATACGCAGTATTTT
size: -; D: -; V: TRBV7-9; J: TRBJ2-5; CDR3: CASSHRVWQTQYF; DNA: TGTGCCAGCAGTCACAGGGTTTGGCAGACCCAGTACTTC
size: -; D: -; V: TRBV5-1; J: TRBJ2-4; CDR3: CASSRTVLAKNIQYF; DNA: TGCGCCAGCAGCCGAACAGTCCTAGCCAAAAACATTCAGTACTTC
size: -; D: TRBD1; V: TRBV30; J: TRBJ1-1; CDR3: CAWSKDRIFPNTEAFF; DNA: TGTGCCTGGAGTAAGGACAGGATCTTCCCTAACACTGAAGCTTTCTTT
size: -; D: -; V: TRBV12-3/TRBV12-4; J: TRBJ2-5; CDR3: CASSPKTLIGETQYF; DNA: TGTGCCAGCAGCCCCAAAACGCTTATCGGGGAGACCCAGTACTTC
size: many; D: -; V: TRBV5-1; J: TRBJ1-5; CDR3: CASSLDGGGNQPQHF; DNA: TGCGCCAGCAGCTTGGACGGGGGCGGCAATCAGCCCCAGCATTTT
size: -; D: TRBD2; V: TRBV20-1; J: TRBJ2-3; CDR3: CSARAGREFTDTQYF; DNA: TGCAGTGCTAGAGCGGGGCGGGAGTTCACAGATACGCAGTATTTT